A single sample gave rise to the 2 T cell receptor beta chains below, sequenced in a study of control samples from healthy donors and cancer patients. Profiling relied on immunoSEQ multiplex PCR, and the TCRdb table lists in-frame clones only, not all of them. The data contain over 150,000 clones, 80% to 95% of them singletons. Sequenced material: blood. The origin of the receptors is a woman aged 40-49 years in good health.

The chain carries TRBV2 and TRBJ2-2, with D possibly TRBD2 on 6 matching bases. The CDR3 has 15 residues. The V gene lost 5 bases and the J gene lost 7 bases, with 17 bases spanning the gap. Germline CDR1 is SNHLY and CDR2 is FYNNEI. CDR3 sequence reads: CASSPLASRGGELFF. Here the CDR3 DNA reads TGTGCCAGCAGTCCACTAGCATCCCGAGGCGGGGAGCTGTTTTTT.

This CDR3 reads CASSRDLPTDTQYF. In nucleotides, the CDR3 is TGTGCCAGCAGCCGGGACCTTCCCACAGATACGCAGTATTTT. The chain has TRBV13 and TRBJ2-3; D possibly matches TRBD1 or TRBD2 (5 bases each). The V end lost 5 bases, the J end lost 2 bases, and 11 bases lay between the germline ends. Germline assignment: CDR1 PRHDT and CDR2 FYEKMQ (reference sequence). The CDR3 consists of 14 residues.